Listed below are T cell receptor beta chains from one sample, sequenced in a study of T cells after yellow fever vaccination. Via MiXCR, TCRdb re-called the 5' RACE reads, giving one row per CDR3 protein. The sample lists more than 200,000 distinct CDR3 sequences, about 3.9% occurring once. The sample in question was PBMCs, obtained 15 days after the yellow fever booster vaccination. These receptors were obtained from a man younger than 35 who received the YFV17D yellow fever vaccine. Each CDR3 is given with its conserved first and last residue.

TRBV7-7 CASSTGTGSSYEQYF
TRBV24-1 CATSDLSRGRKETQYF
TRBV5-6 CASSDTQGVTGELFF
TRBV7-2 CASSSTGTGTGELFF
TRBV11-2 CASSSRWAGSSGNTIYF
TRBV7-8 CASSSRGGANTGELFF
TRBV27 CTSRSPSGHRPNSPLHF
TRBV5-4 CASSLDLAGGYNEQFF
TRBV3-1 CASSQDPTGQGKNQPQHF
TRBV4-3 CASSHRTGVNQPQHF
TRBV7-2 CASSLGRGGETQYF
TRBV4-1 CASSPGTVNEKLFF
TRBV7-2 CASSLSGPHNSPLHF
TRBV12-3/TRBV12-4 CASSLATNQPQHF
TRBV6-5 CASRKLAGGLAGELFF
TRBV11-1 CASSRLRQAFNEQFF
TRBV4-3 CASSQDWANYGYTF
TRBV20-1 CSAGTGIYSPLHF
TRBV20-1 CSRQGGSNQPQHF
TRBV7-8 CASSLRGTRNGPDTQYF
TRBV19 CASISGGAYNEQFF
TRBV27 CASSLNPLANQPQHF
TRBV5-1 CASSLGPGDTDTQYF
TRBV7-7 CASSLSATSGDTQYF
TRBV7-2 CASSRDEGETQYF
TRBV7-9 CASSFQGDEQFF
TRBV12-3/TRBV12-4 CASSLSSGGQETQYF
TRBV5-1 CASRITGADTQYF
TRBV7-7 CASSLGLTDTQYF
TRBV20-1 CSARDTGRGVGETQYF
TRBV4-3 CASSQSLGRPGADTQYF
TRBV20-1 CSARDGDYQETQYF
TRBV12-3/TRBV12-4 CASRGGPGELFF
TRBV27 CASSLWGGGGTDTQYF
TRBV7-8 CASSPGGAEETQYF
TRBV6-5 CASSYEWDRGLGGYTF
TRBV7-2 CASSLGASGGNEQFF
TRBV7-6 CASSLSPGGETQYF
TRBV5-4 CASSAGAASTDTQYF
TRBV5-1 CASAPPGNEQFF
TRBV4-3 CASSQAPPRYNEQFF
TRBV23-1 CASSQPDRDRYEQYF
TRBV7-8 CASSLVGSGGAGASYNEQFF
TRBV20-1 CSCPVPGQRGYTF
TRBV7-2 CASSPSEGRNTIYF
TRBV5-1 CASRGSERREQYF
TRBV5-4 CASSLDPGTANTGELFF
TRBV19 CASSIGGRDPQHF
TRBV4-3 CASSRGEGHEAFF
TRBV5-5 CASSTGLALHF
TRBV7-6 CASSPRGQLSSGNTIYF
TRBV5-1 CASSLEGGGAGDTQYF
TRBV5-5 CASSSNLGRDSYNSPLHF
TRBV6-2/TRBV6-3 CASSYGRGLESGYTF
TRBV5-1 CASNPTGANVLTF